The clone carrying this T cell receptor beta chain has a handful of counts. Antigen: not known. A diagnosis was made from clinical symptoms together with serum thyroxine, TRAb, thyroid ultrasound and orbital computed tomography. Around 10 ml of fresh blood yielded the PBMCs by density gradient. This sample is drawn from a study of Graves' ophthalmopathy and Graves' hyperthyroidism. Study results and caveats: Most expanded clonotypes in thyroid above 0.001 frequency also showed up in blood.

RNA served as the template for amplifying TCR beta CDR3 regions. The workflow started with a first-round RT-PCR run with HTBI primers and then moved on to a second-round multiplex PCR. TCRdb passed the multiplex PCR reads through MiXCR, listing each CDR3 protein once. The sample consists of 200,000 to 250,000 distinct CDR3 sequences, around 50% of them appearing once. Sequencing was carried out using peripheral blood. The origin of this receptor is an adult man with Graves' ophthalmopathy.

The CDR3 coding sequence is TGTGCCAGCAGCTTACAACGGGACATGAGCTCCTACGAGCAGTACTTC. Amino acid sequence: CASSLQRDMSSYEQYF. This chain joins TRBV7-8 and TRBJ2-7; a weak D match, TRBD1 (6 bases). V lost 2 bases and J 0 bases, leaving 14 bases between the germline ends. Germline V gives CDR1 SGHVS, CDR2 FQNEAQ. This CDR3 is 16 amino acids long.